The clone carrying this TCR beta chain occurred a few times. Its antigen is not identified. These data come from a study of identical twins. Study outcomes and limitations: Modeled out-of-frame TCR alpha sharing in monozygotic twins fell below observed levels. Cord blood's abundant beta clonotypes had fewer insertions, unlike memory repertoires.

MiXCR, run by TCRdb on the 5' RACE reads, gives a single entry per CDR3 protein. The profile shows hundreds of thousands of distinct CDR3 sequences, roughly 10% of them singletons. In germline, CDR1 is SEHNR, CDR2 FQNEAQ (reference sequence). The CDR3 spans 14 residues. Trimming left V 3 bases short and J 7 bases short, with 12 bases between. The source is a young woman in good health. The sample taken for sequencing was memory (CD45RO+) T cells sorted from blood. The chain joins TRBV7-9 to TRBJ2-2, with D maybe TRBD1 (5 bases). The CDR3 coding sequence is TGTGCCAGCAGCTTGACAGCAATATTCGGGGAGCTGTTTTTT. Translation gives CASSLTAIFGELFF.